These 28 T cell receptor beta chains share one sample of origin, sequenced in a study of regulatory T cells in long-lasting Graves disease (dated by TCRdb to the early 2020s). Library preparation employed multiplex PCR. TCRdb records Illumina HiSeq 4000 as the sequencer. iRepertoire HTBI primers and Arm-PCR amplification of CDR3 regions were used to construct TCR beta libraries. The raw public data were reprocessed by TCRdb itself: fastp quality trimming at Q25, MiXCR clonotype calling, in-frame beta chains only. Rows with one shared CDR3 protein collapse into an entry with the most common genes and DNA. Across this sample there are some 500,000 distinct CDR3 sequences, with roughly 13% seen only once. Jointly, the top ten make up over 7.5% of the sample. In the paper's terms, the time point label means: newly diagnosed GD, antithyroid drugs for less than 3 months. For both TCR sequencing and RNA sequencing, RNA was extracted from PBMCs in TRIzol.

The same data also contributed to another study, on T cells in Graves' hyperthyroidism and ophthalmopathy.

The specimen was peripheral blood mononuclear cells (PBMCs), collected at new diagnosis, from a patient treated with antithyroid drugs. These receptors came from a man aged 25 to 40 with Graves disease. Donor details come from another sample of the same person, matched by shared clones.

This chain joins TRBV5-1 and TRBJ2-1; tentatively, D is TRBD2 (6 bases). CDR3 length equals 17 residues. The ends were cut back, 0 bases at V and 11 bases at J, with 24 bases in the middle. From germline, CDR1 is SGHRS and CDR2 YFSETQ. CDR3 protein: CASSLGAGGGGTVKQFF. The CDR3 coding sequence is TGCGCCAGCAGCTTGGGTGCAGGTGGTGGGGGGACCGTGAAGCAGTTCTTC.

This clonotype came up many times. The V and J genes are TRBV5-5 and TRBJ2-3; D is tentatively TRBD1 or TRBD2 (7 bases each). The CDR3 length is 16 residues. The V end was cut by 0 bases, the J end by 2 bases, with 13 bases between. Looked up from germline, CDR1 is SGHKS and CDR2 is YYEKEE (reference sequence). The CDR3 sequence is CASSLGGGTVTDTQYF. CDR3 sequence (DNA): TGTGCCAGCAGCTTGGGGGGGGGGACAGTCACAGATACGCAGTATTTT. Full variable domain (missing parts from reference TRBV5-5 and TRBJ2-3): DAGVTQSPTHLIKTRGQQVTLRCSPISGHKSVSWYQQVLGQGPQFIFQYYEKEERGRGNFPDRFSARQFPNYSSELNVNALLLGDSALYLCASSLGGGTVTDTQYFGPGTRLTVL.

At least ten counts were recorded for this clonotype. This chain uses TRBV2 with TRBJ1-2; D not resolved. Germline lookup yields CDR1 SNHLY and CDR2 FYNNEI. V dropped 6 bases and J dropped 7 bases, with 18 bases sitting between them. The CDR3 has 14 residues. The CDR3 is CASRLHTSGGGYTF. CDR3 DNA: TGTGCCAGCAGACTGCACACATCGGGCGGTGGCTACACCTTC.

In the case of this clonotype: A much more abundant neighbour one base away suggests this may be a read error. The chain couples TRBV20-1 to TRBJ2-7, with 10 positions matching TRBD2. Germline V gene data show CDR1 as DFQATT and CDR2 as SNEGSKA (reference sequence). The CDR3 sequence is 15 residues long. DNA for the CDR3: TGCAGTGCTTCTCCTACTAGCGGGATGACAAGGGAGCAGCACTTC. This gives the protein CSASPTSGMTREQHF.

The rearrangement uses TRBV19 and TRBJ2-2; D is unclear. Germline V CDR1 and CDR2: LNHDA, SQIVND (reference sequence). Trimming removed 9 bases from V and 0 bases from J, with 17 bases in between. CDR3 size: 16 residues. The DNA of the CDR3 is TGTGCCAGCAACCGGAAGACGACCGCGAACACCGGGGAGCTGTTTTTT. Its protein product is CASNRKTTANTGELFF. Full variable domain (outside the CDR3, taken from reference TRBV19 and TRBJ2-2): DGGITQSPKYLFRKEGQNVTLSCEQNLNHDAMYWYRQDPGQGLRLIYYSQIVNDFQKGDIAEGYSVSREKKESFPLTVTSAQKNPTAFYLCASNRKTTANTGELFFGEGSRLTVL.

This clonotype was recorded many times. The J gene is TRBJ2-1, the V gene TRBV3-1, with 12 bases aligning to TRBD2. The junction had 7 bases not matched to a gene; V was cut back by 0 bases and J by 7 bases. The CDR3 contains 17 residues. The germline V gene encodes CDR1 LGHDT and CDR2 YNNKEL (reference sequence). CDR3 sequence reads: CASSQDLRTSGMNEQFF. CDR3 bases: TGTGCCAGCAGCCAAGATCTCAGGACTAGCGGGATGAATGAGCAGTTCTTC.

As DNA, the CDR3 is TGTGCCAGCAGCGTAAGAGGCGGGAAGCTCCACGGGGAGCTGTTTTTT. Translating it yields CASSVRGGKLHGELFF. This chain joins TRBV9 and TRBJ2-2; D might be TRBD2 (6 bases). Germline CDR1 SGDLS, CDR2 YYNGEE. Trimming took 1 base from V and 7 from J, leaving 17 bases between them. The CDR3 is 16 amino acids.

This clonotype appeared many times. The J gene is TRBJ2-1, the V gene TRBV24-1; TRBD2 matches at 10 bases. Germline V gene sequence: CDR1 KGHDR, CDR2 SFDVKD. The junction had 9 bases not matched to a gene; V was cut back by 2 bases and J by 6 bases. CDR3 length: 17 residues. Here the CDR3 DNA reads TGTGCCACCAGTGATTATTCTAGCGGGAGTAGGGGCAATGAGCAGTTCTTC. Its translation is CATSDYSSGSRGNEQFF.

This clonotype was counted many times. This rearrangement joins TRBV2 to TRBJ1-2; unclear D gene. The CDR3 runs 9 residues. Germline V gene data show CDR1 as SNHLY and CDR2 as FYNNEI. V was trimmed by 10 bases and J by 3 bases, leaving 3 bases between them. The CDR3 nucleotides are TGTGCCACCTACTATGGCTACACCTTC. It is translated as CATYYGYTF.

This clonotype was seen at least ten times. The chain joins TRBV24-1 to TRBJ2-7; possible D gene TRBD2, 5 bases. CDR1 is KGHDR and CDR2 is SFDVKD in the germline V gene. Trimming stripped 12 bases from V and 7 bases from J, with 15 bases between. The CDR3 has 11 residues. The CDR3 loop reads CAGGSPREQYF. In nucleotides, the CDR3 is TGTGCCGGTGGGAGCCCCCGAGAGCAGTACTTC.

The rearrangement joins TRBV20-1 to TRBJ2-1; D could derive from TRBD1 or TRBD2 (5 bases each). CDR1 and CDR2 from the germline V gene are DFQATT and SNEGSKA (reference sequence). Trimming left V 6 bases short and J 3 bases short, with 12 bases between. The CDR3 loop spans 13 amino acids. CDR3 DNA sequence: TGCAGTGCCCCAATGGGGGTCTACAATGAGCAGTTCTTC. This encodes CSAPMGVYNEQFF.

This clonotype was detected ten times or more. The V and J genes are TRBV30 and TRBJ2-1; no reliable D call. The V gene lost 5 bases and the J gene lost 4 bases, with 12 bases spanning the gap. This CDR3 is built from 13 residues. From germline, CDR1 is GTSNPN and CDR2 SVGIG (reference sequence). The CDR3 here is CAWLGNGYNEQFF. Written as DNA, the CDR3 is TGTGCCTGGCTGGGTAACGGATACAATGAGCAGTTCTTC.

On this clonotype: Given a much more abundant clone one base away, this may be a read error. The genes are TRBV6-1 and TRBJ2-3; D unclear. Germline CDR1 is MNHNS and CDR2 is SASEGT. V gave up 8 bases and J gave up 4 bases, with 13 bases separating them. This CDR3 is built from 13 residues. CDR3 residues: CASGRSSADTQYF. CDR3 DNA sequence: TGTGCCAGCGGCCGCTCGAGCGCAGATACGCAGTATTTT.

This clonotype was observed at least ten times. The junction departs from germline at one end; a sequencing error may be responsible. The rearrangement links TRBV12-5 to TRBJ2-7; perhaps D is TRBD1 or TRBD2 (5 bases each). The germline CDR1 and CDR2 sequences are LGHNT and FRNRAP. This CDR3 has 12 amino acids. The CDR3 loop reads CASGLGPYEQYF. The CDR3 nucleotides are TGCGCCAGCGGACTGGGACCCTACGAGCAGTACTTC.

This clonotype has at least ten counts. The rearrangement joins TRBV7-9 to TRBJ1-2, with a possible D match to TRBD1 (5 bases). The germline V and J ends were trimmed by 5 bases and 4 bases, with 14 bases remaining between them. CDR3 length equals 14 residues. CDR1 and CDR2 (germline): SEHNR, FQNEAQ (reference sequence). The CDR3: CASSLSQGIYGYTF. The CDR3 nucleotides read TGTGCCAGCAGCCTCTCGCAGGGAATCTATGGCTACACCTTC.

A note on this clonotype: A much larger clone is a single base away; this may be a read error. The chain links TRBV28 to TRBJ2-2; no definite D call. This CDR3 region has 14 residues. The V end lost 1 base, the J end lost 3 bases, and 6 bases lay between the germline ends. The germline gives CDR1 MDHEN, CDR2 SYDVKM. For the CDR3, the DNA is TGTGCCAGCAGTTTATCCTACGACACCGGGGAGCTGTTTTTT. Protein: CASSLSYDTGELFF.

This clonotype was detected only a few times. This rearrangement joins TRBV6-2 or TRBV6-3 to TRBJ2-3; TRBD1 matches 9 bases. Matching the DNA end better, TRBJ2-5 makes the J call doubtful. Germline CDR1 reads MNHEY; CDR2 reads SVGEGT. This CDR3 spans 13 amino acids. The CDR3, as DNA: TGTGCCAGCAGTTACGGGACAGGGAAGACCCAGTACTTC. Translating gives CASSYGTGKTQYF.

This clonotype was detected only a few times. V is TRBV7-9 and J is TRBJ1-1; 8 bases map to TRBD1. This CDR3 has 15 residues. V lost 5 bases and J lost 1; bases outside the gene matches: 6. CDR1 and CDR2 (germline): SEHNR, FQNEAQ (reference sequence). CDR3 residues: CASSPATGGNTEAFF. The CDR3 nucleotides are TGTGCCAGCAGCCCGGCCACAGGGGGGAACACTGAAGCTTTCTTT. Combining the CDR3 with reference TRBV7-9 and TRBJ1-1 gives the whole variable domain DTGVSQNPRHKITKRGQNVTFRCDPISEHNRLYWYRQTLGQGPEFLTYFQNEAQLEKSRLLSDRFSAERPKGSFSTLEIQRTEQGDSAMYLCASSPATGGNTEAFFGQGTRLTVV.

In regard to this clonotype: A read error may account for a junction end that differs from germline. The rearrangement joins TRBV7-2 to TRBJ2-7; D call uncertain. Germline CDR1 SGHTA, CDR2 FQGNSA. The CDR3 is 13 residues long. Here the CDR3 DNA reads TGTGCCAGCAGCTTAGAGAAAAGGAGAGTAACCTTTTTC. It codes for CASSLEKRRVTFF.

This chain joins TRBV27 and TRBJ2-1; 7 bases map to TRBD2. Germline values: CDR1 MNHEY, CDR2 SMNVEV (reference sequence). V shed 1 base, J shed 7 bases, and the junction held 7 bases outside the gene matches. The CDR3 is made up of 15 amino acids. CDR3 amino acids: CASSLWPGTKNEQFF. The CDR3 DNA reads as TGTGCCAGCAGTTTATGGCCCGGGACTAAAAATGAGCAGTTCTTC.

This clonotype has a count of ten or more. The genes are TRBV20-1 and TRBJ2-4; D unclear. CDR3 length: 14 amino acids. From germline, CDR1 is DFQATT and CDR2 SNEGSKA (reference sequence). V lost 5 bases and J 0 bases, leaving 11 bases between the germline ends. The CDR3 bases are TGCAGTGCTGGGTCATCGGGAGCCAAAAACATTCAGTACTTC. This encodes CSAGSSGAKNIQYF.

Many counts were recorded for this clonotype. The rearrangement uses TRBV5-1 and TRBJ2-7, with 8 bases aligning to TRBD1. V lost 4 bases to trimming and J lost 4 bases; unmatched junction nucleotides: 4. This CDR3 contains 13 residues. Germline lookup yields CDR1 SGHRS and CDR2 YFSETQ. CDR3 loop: CASSIGTGYEQYF. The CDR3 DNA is TGCGCCAGCAGCATTGGGACAGGATACGAGCAGTACTTC.

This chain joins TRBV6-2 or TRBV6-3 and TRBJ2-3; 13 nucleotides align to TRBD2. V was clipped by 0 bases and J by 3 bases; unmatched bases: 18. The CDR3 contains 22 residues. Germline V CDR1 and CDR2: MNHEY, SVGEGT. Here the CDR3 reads CASSYSSRPGLAGTLKTDTQYF. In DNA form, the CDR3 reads TGTGCCAGCAGTTACTCTTCCAGGCCGGGACTAGCGGGAACCCTAAAAACAGATACGCAGTATTTT.

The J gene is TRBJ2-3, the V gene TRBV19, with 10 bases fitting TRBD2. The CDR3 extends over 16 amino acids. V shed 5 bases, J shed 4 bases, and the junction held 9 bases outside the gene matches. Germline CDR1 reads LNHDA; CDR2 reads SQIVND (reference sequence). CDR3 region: CASSGRTSGDPDTQYF. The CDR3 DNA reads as TGTGCCAGTAGTGGTCGGACTAGCGGAGATCCAGATACGCAGTATTTT.

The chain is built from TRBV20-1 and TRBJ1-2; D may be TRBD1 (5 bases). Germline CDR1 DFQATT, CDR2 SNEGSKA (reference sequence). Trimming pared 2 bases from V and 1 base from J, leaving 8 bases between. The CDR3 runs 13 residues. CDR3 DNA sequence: TGCAGTGCTAGACTAGGGGTTAACTATGGCTACACCTTC. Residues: CSARLGVNYGYTF.

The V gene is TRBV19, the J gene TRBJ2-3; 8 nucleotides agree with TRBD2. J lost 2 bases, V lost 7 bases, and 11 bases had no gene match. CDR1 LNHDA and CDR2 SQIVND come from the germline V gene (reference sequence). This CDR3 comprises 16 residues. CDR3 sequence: CASTLRGGGHTDTQYF. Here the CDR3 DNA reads TGTGCCAGTACCCTACGGGGGGGAGGGCACACAGATACGCAGTATTTT.

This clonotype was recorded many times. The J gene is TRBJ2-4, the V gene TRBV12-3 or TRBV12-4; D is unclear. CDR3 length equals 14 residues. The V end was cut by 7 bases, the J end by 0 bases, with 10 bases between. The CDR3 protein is CASTGALAKNIQYF. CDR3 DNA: TGTGCCAGCACTGGAGCCTTAGCCAAAAACATTCAGTACTTC.

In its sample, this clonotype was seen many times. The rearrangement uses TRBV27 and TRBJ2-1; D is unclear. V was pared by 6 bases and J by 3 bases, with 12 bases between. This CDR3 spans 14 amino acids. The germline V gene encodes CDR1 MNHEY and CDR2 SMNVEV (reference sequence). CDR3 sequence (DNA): TGTGCCAGCAGCGGTTGGCGACACTACAATGAGCAGTTCTTC. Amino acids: CASSGWRHYNEQFF.